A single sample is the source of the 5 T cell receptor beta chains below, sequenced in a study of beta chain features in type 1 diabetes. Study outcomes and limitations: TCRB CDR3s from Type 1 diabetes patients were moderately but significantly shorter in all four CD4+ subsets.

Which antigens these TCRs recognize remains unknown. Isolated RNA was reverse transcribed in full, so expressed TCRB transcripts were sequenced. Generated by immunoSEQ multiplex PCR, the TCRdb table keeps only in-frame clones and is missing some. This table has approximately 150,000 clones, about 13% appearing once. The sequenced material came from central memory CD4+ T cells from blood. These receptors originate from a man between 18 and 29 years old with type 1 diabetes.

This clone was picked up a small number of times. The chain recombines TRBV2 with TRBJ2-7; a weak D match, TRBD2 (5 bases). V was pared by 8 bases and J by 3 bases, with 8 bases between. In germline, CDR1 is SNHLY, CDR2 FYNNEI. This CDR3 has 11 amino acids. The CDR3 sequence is CASARGYEQYF. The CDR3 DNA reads TGTGCCAGCGCCCGGGGCTACGAGCAGTACTTC. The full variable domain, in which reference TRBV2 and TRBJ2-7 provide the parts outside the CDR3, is EPEVTQTPSHQVTQMGQEVILRCVPISNHLYFYWYRQILGQKVEFLVSFYNNEISEKSEIFDDQFSVERPDGSNFTLKIRSTKLEDSAMYFCASARGYEQYFGPGTRLTVT.

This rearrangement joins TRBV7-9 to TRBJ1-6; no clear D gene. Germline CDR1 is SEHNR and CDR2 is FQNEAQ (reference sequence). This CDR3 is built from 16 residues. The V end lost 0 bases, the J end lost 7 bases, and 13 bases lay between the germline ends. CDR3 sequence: CASSLALDTANSPLHF. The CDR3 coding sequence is TGTGCCAGCAGCTTAGCATTGGATACGGCGAATTCACCCCTCCACTTT.

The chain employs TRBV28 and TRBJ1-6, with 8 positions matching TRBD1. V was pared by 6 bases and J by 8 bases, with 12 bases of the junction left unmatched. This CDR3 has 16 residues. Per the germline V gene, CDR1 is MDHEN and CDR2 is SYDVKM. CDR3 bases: TGTGCCAGCAGAGACAGGGGCTCTTCTATGGATTCACCCCTCCACTTT. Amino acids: CASRDRGSSMDSPLHF.

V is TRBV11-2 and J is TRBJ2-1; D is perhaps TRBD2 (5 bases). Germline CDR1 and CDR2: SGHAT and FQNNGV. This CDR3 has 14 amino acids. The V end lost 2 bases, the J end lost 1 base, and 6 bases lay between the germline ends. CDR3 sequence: CASSLSGSYNEQFF. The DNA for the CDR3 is TGTGCCAGCAGCTTAAGCGGTTCCTACAATGAGCAGTTCTTC.

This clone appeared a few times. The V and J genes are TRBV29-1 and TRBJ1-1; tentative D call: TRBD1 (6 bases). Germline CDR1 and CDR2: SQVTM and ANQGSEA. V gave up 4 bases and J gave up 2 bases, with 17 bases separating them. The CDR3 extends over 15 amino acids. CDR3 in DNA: TGCAGCGTTGCCCCTCCTCCGGGACACAACACTGAAGCTTTCTTT. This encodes CSVAPPPGHNTEAFF.